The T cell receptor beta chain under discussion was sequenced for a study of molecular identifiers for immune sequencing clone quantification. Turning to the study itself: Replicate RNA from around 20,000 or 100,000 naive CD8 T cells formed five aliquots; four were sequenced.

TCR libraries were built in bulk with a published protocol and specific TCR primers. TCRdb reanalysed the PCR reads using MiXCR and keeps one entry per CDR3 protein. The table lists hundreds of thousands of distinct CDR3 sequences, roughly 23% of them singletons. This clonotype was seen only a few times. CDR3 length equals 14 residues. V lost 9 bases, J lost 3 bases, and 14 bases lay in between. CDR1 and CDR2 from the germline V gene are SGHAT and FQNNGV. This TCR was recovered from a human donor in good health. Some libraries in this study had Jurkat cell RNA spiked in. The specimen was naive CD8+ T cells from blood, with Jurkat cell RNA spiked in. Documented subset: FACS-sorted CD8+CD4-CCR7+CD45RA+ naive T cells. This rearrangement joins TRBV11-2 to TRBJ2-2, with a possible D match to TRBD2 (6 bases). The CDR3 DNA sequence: TGTGCCAGTACCTGGAGGGGCCACACCGGGGAGCTGTTTTTT. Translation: CASTWRGHTGELFF.